Reported below is one TCR beta chain. Its specificity is not known. This sample stems from a study of PD-1 blockade in classical Hodgkin lymphoma. Study observations and caveats: Significantly greater TCR diversity emerged by C4D1 in CD4+ cells but not CD8+ cells. Patients newly diagnosed and complete responders had comparable baseline diversity. When set against healthy donors, newly diagnosed patients were reported to show lower baseline TCR diversity.

Looked up from germline, CDR1 is MGHDK and CDR2 is SYGVNS. The CDR3 length is 12 residues. The V gene lost 5 bases and the J gene lost 2 bases, with 6 bases spanning the gap. Assay used: immunoSEQ multiplex PCR; TCRdb lists only in-frame clones, some missing. Of 99,000 or so clones in the sample, 89% are singletons; the top ten hold 19%. Regarding time point: cycle 4 day 1 (C4D1), after 5 to 7 weeks of nivolumab. Relapse after autologous stem cell transplantation occurred in every patient, and brentuximab vedotin exposure varied. The chain recombines TRBV25-1 with TRBJ1-2; D is unresolved. Sequencing was performed on peripheral blood mononuclear cells (PBMCs), taken before the fourth cycle of nivolumab. The sequence was collected from a human donor with classical Hodgkin lymphoma. The CDR3 loop reads CASSQGNYGYTF. The CDR3 nucleotides read TGTGCCAGCAGTCAAGGGAACTATGGCTACACCTTC.